This TCR beta chain was captured by sequencing in a study of vaccination and CD4 T cells after COVID-19. Study-wide context: Every culture used as a control got a CEFX pool, an HIV-1 Nef pool, or no peptide. Study-wide findings and caveats: For convalescent patients, 304 of the 307 vaccine-specific clones analyzed were classified as spike mono-reactive.

Oncomine TCR Beta short-read sequencing was applied to DNA from cultured CD4+ T cells. TCRdb re-called the PCR reads with MiXCR, one entry per CDR3 protein. The profile shows approximately 8,700 distinct CDR3 sequences, under 30% of them singletons. As for treatment: roughly nine-day PBMC culture with coronavirus spike peptide pools or control peptides (ViraFEST assay). Cultures of PBMCs, roughly 2.1 million per well, were set up with roughly 9.1 IU/ml IL-2 and roughly 10 ug/ml peptide pools. Germline CDR1 reads DFQATT; CDR2 reads SNEGSKA (reference sequence). The CDR3 totals 16 residues. V was pared by 3 bases and J by 0 bases, with 16 bases between. Within the sample, this clonotype is medium-sized. Its antigen is currently unknown.

The sample in question was CD4+ T cells from blood, cultured in vitro, obtained after SARS-CoV-2 vaccination. The sequence was obtained from a human donor who had recovered from COVID-19. The genes are TRBV20-1 and TRBJ2-3; D gene unclear. The CDR3 nucleotides read TGCAGTGCTAGCTCTGAGACATCGGTTAGCACAGATACGCAGTATTTT. This gives the protein CSASSETSVSTDTQYF.